Given below is one T cell receptor beta chain in context. What it binds is unknown. The treatment is: approximately 9-day PBMC culture with coronavirus spike peptide pools or control peptides (ViraFEST assay). Losses at the gene ends were 1 base for V and 3 bases for J; bases not matched to a gene: 11. The CDR3 has 17 residues. Per the germline V gene, CDR1 is LNHDA and CDR2 is SQIVND (reference sequence). With the Oncomine TCR Beta short-read assay, DNA from cultured CD4+ T cells was sequenced. TCRdb re-called the PCR reads with MiXCR, one entry per CDR3 protein. The sample consists of a few thousand distinct CDR3 sequences, approximately 35% of them appearing once. These data come from a study of vaccination and CD4 T cells after COVID-19. In the study overall: The cells in question were stimulated using overlapping spike peptides derived from SARS-CoV-2, HCoV-NL63, HCoV-OC43 and HCoV-229E.

This TCR derives from a human donor who had recovered from COVID-19. The chain uses TRBV19 and TRBJ2-7, with 8 positions matching TRBD1. Sequenced here: CD4+ T cells from blood, cultured in vitro, sampled after SARS-CoV-2 vaccination. The CDR3 protein is CASSIGGPGQGGYEQYF. The CDR3 bases are TGTGCCAGTAGTATAGGGGGCCCCGGACAGGGAGGCTACGAGCAGTACTTC.